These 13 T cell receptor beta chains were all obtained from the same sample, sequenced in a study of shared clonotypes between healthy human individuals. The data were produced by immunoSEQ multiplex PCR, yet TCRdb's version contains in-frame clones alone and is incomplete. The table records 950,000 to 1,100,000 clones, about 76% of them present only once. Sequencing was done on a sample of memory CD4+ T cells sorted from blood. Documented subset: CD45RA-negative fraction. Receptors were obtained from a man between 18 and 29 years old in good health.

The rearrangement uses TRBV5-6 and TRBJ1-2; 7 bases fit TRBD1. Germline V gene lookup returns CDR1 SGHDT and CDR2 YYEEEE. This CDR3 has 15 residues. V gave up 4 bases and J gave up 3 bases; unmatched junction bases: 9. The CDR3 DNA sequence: TGTGCCAGCAGCCACGACAGGGTACGGTACTATGGCTACACCTTC. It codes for CASSHDRVRYYGYTF.

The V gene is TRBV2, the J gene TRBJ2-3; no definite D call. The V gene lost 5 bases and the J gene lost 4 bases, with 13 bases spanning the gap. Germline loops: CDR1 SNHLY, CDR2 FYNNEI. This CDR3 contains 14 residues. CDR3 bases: TGTGCCAGCAGTCCCCTGGCAGCCTCAGATACGCAGTATTTT. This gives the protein CASSPLAASDTQYF.

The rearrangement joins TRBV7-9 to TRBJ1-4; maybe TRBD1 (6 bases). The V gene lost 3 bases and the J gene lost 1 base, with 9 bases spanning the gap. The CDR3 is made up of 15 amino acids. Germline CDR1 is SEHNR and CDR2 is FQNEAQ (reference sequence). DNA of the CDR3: TGTGCCAGCAGCTTTGCGGACAGAACTAATGAAAAACTGTTTTTT. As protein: CASSFADRTNEKLFF.

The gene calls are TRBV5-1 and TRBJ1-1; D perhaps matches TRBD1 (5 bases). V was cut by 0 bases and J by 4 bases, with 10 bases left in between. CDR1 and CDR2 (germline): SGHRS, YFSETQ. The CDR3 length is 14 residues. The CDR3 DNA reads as TGCGCCAGCAGCTTGGGGTCAGGGATCACTGAAGCTTTCTTT. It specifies CASSLGSGITEAFF.

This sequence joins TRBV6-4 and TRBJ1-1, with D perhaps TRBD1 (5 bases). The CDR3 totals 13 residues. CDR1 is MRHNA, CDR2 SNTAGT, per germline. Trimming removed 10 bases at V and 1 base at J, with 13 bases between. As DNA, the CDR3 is TGTGCCACCAGGTCGGGGGGGAACACTGAAGCTTTCTTT. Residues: CATRSGGNTEAFF.

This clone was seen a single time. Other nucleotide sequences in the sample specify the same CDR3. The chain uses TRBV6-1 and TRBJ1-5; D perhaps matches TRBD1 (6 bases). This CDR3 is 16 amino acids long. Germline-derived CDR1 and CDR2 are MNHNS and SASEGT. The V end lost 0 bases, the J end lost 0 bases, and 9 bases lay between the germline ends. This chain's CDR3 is CASSEARTVSNQPQHF. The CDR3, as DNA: TGTGCCAGCAGTGAAGCCCGGACAGTTAGCAATCAGCCCCAGCATTTT.

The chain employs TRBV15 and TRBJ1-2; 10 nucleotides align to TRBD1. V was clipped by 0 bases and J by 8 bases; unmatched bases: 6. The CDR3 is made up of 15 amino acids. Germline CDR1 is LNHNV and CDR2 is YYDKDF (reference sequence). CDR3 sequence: CATSREDRGIRGYTF. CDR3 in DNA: TGTGCCACCAGCAGAGAGGACAGGGGGATACGGGGCTACACCTTC.

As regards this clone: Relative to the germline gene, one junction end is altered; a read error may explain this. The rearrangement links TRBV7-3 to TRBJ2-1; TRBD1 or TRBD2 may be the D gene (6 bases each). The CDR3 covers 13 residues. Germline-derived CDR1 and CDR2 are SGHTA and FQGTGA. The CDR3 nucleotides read TGTGCCAGCAGCATCCCGGGTGGGGGGCCTAGGGTCTTC. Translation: CASSIPGGGPRVF.

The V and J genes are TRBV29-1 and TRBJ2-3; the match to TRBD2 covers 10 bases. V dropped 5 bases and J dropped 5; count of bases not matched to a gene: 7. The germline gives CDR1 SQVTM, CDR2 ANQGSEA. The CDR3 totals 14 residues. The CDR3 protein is CSVSPTSGIDTQYF. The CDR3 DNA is TGCAGCGTTTCCCCAACTAGCGGGATAGATACGCAGTATTTT.

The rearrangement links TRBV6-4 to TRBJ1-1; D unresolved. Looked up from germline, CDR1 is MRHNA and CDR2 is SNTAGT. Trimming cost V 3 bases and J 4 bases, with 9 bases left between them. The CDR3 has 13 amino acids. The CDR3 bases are TGTGCCAGCAGTGAATGGGATGGCACTGAAGCTTTCTTT. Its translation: CASSEWDGTEAFF.

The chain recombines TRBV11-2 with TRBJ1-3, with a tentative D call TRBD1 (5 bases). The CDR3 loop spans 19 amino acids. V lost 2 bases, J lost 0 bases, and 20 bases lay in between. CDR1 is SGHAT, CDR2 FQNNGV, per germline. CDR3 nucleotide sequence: TGTGCCAGCAGCTTATTTGGGACTGGAACAGGCCTCTCTGGAAACACCATATATTTT. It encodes CASSLFGTGTGLSGNTIYF. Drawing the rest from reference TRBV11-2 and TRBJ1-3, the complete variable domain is EAGVAQSPRYKIIEKRQSVAFWCNPISGHATLYWYQQILGQGPKLLIQFQNNGVVDDSQLPKDRFSAERLKGVDSTLKIQPAKLEDSAVYLCASSLFGTGTGLSGNTIYFGEGSWLTVV.

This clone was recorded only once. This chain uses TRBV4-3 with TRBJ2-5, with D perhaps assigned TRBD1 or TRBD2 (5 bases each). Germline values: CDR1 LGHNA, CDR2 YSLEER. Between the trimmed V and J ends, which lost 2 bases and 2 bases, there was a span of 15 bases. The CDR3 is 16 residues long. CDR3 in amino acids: CASSQSLGTLQETQYF. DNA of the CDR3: TGCGCCAGCAGCCAATCTTTAGGGACGCTGCAAGAGACCCAGTACTTC.

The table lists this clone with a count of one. The CDR3 is CATSREAGAGTEAFF. The CDR3 nucleotides read TGTGCCACCAGCAGAGAGGCGGGGGCTGGAACTGAAGCTTTCTTT. The J gene is TRBJ1-1, the V gene TRBV15; tentative D call: TRBD1 (6 bases). This CDR3 has 15 residues. Between the trimmed V and J ends, which lost 0 bases and 5 bases, there was a span of 13 bases. Germline CDR1 reads LNHNV; CDR2 reads YYDKDF (reference sequence).